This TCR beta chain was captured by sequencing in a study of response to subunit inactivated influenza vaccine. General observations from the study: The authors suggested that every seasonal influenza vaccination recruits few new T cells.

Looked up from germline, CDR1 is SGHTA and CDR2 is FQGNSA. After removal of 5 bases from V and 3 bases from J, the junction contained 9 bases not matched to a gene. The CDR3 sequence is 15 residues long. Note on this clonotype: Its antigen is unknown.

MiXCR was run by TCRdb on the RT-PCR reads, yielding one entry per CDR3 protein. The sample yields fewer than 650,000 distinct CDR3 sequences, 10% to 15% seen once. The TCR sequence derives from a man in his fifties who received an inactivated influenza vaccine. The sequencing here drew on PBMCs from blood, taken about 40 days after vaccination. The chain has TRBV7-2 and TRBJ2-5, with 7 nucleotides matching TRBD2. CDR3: CASSTLWTRKETQYF. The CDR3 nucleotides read TGTGCCAGCAGCACCCTTTGGACTAGAAAAGAGACCCAGTACTTC. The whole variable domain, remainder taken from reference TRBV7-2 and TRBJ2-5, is GAGVSQSPSNKVTEKGKDVELRCDPISGHTALYWYRQSLGQGLEFLIYFQGNSAPDKSGLPSDRFSAERTGGSVSTLTIQRTQQEDSAVYLCASSTLWTRKETQYFGPGTRLLVL.